This TCR beta chain was sequenced for a study of blood T cell repertoires in COVID-19. V lost 0 bases, J lost 3 bases, and 3 bases stayed unmatched. This CDR3 comprises 16 residues. Germline CDR1 is MNHEY and CDR2 is SVGEGT. Libraries were prepared by immunoSEQ multiplex PCR; TCRdb keeps only in-frame clonotypes and omits some of them. The sample comprises more than 150,000 clones, approximately 80% of which are singletons, and roughly 13% rests with the top ten. The chain is built from TRBV6-2 or TRBV6-3 and TRBJ2-5, with 11 nucleotides matching TRBD2. The specimen was peripheral blood. The TCR was taken from a man aged 50 to 59 who had recovered from COVID-19. The DNA for the CDR3 is TGTGCCAGCAGTTACTCGGGACTAGCGGAGAAAGAGACCCAGTACTTC. Its protein is CASSYSGLAEKETQYF.